This T cell receptor beta chain was recovered during a study of T-cell reconstitution after alpha-beta-depleted transplantation in children. General study results and limits: Reports say that about two months after transplant, the alpha-beta T cells came out of several hundred graft clones that had expanded. For some patients, TCRbeta diversity was high at day 60 because of recipient T cells and thymic progenitors that survived. Newly made T cells mostly supplied T-cell counts and diversity one year after transplant.

This clonotype has more than one count but fewer than ten. Its cognate antigen is unknown. Unique molecular identifiers were built into the TCRbeta library. TCRdb redid the calling of the PCR reads with MiXCR, one entry per CDR3 protein. This sample yields 300,000 to 350,000 distinct CDR3 sequences, of which around 15% are seen a single time; just over 40% belongs to the top ten. The receptor comes from a male patient between 2 and 15 years old who had a stem cell transplant for acute lymphoblastic leukemia, so the T cells may come from the graft donor. The sequencing here drew on PBMCs, mostly from graft donor cells, taken 360 days after TCRalphabeta/CD19-depleted stem cell transplant.

CDR3 in DNA: TGCGCCAGCAGTGAGCTCGGAGGGGCGGCCGGGGAGCTGTTTTTT. This encodes CASSELGGAAGELFF. This chain links TRBV10-2 with TRBJ2-2; perhaps TRBD2 as D (6 bases). Germline values: CDR1 WSHSY, CDR2 SAAADI. There are 15 residues in the CDR3. The V end lost 2 bases, the J end lost 6 bases, and 13 bases lay between the germline ends.